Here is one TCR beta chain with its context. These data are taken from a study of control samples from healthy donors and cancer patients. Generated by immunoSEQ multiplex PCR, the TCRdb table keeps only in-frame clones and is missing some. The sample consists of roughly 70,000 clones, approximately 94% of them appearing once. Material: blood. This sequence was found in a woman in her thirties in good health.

The CDR3 DNA sequence: TGTGCCAGCAGCCAGGGGGGGTCTGGAAACACCATATATTTT. It is translated as CASSQGGSGNTIYF. The chain combines TRBV5-4 with TRBJ1-3, with TRBD1 identical over 7 bases. Germline assignment: CDR1 SGHNT and CDR2 YYREEE (reference sequence). V lost 4 bases, J lost 1 base, and 2 bases stayed unmatched. This CDR3 contains 14 residues.